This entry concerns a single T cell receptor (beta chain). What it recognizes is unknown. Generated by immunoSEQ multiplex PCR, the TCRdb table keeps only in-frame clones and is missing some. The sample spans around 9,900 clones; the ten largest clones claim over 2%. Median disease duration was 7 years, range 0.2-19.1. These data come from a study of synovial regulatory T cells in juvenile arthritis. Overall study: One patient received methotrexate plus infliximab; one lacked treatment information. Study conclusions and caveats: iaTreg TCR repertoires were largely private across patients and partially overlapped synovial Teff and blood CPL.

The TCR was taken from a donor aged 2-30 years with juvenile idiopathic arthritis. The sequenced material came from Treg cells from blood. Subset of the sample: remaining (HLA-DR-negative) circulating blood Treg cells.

The CDR3 spells CASSYLTGSYEQYF. V and J are TRBV7-9 and TRBJ2-7; TCRdb indicates TRBD1, and absent DNA this call remains unverified. Germline-derived CDR1 and CDR2 are SEHNR and FQNEAQ (reference sequence). The CDR3 loop spans 14 amino acids. The entry carries no DNA sequence.